This T cell receptor (beta chain) was sequenced in a study of shared clonotypes between healthy human individuals. Repertoires were generated with immunoSEQ multiplex PCR, while TCRdb's copy carries only in-frame clones and drops some. The repertoire holds roughly 1.4 million clones, with 98% as singletons. V was pared by 6 bases and J by 2 bases, with 10 bases between. CDR1 MDHEN and CDR2 SYDVKM come from the germline V gene. The CDR3 is 13 residues long. Sequencing used naive CD4+ T cells sorted from blood. Subset reported: CD45RA+ positively selected. J is TRBJ2-5 and V is TRBV28; D is unresolved. This clonotype was sampled from a man aged 30 to 39 in good health. CDR3 sequence: CASRGSAQETQYF. The CDR3 DNA reads TGTGCCAGCAGAGGTTCGGCTCAAGAGACCCAGTACTTC.